The rows below give T cell receptor beta chains drawn from one sample of a study of monozygotic twins with inflammatory bowel disease. TCRdb re-analyzed the 5' RACE reads; it lists each CDR3 protein once, without DNA. Recorded here are roughly 150,000 distinct CDR3 sequences; the top ten clones represent 2.5% to 3%. Sequenced material: blood. These receptors were collected from a human donor with ulcerative colitis or Crohn's disease, or a healthy co-twin of an affected twin (not recorded which). CDR3s include the opening cysteine and the closing phenylalanine or tryptophan. Each record gives: J gene, V gene, CDR3 protein.

TRBJ2-7,TRBV10-3,CAIRGDLRSYEQYF
TRBJ2-7,TRBV6-5,CASSYGTLGEQYF
TRBJ2-7,TRBV6-1,CASRLIFYEQYF
TRBJ1-1,TRBV12-3/TRBV12-4,CASSLQGADTEAFF
TRBJ1-4,TRBV12-3/TRBV12-4,CASSTRGQETNEKLFF
TRBJ1-3,TRBV20-1,CSARGWDRGSGNTIYF
TRBJ2-7,TRBV15,CATRGKSSYEQYF
TRBJ2-5,TRBV20-1,CSATKGLAGPFTETQYF
TRBJ2-7,TRBV20-1,CSASRSSGSGEQYF
TRBJ2-5,TRBV4-2,CASSQDGGIETQYF
TRBJ2-1,TRBV5-1,CASSLQGVDEQFF
TRBJ1-6,TRBV6-1,CASTYRTGGSPLHF
TRBJ2-1,TRBV6-5,CASSYSGGGEQFF
TRBJ2-1,TRBV27,CASSSTTGSSYNEQFF
TRBJ2-1,TRBV14,CASSLVGTTGEQFF
TRBJ2-2,TRBV29-1,CSVVVGGAGELFF
TRBJ2-7,TRBV28,CASSLVLFDRGSYEQYF
TRBJ1-5,TRBV29-1,CSVRDSRIDQPQHF
TRBJ1-1,TRBV19,CASSNPGGTGTEAFF
TRBJ2-3,TRBV20-1,CSARDRGGITDTQYF
TRBJ2-2,TRBV20-1,CSATMTSYTGELFF
TRBJ2-3,TRBV12-3/TRBV12-4,CASSSGTPSTDTQYF
TRBJ2-1,TRBV9,CASSSIDANEQFF
TRBJ2-7,TRBV7-2,CASSQGLHPYEQYF
TRBJ2-3,TRBV30,CAWRGREGQDTQYF
TRBJ1-1,TRBV28,CASSLLGTGYTEAFF
TRBJ2-5,TRBV18,CASSPPVQAPRTQYF
TRBJ2-2,TRBV5-1,CASSLNPGELFF
TRBJ2-7,TRBV27,CASSLSRASSHEQYF